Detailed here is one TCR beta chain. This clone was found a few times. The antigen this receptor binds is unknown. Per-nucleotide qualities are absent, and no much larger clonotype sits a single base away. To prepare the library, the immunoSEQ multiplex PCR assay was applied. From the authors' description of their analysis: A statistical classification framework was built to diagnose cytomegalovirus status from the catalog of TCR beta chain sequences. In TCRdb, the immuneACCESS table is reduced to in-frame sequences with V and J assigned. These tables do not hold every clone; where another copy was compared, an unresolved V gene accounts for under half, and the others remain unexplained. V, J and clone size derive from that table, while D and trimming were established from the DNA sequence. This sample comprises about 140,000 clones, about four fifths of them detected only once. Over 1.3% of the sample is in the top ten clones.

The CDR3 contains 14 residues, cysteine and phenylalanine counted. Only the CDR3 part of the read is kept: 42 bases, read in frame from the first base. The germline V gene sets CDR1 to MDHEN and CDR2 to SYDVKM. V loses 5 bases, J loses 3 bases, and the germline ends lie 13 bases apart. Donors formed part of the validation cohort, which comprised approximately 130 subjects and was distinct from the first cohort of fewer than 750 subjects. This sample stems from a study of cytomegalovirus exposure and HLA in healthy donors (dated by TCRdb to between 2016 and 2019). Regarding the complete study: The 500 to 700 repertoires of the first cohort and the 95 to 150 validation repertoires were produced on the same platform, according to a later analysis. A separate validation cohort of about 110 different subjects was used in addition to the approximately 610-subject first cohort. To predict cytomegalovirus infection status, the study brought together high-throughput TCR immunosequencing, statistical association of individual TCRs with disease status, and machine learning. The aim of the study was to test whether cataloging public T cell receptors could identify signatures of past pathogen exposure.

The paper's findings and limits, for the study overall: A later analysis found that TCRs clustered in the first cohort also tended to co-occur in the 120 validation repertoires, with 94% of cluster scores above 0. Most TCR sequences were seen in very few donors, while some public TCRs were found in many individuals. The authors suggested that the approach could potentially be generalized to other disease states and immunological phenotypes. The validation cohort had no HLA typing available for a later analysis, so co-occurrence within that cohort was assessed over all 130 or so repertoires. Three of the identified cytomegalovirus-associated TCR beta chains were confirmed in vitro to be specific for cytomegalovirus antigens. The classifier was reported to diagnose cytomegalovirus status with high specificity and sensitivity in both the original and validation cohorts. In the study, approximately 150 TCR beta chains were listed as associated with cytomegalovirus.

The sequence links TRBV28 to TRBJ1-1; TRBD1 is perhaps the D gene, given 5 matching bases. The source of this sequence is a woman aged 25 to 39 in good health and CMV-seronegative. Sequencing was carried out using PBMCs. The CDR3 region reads CASSHGGSDTEAFF. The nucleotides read TGTGCCAGCAGTCATGGGGGGTCGGACACTGAAGCTTTCTTT.